The 11 T cell receptor beta chains below were found in one sample sequenced in a study of blood T cell repertoires in COVID-19. Data came from immunoSEQ multiplex PCR; TCRdb stores just in-frame clones and leaves some out. The table shows about 140,000 clones, with roughly 78% occurring only once. The sequencing sample was made of peripheral blood. These receptors were collected from a man in his 60s with acute or convalescent COVID-19.

J is TRBJ2-1 and V is TRBV28; 9 bases fit TRBD2. The CDR3 runs 18 residues. The trim removed 5 bases at V and 7 bases at J, leaving 18 bases unmatched. The germline gives CDR1 MDHEN, CDR2 SYDVKM. CDR3 in amino acids: CASSPRGAGGPKGNEQFF. CDR3 coding DNA: TGTGCCAGCAGTCCCCGTGGGGCGGGAGGGCCCAAGGGTAATGAGCAGTTCTTC.

Here the CDR3 DNA reads TGCGCCAGCAGCCAAGGGGCGGACAGGGCGACCTACGAGCAGTACTTC. The encoded protein is CASSQGADRATYEQYF. The chain couples TRBV4-3 to TRBJ2-7, with 8 bases matching TRBD1. This CDR3 has 16 residues. The V segment lost 1 base and the J segment 2 bases; nucleotides outside the gene matches: 7. Germline V gives CDR1 LGHNA, CDR2 YSLEER.

This chain's CDR3 is CASSLVNRELFF. The CDR3, as DNA: TGTGCCAGCAGCTTAGTTAATAGGGAGCTGTTTTTT. The rearrangement joins TRBV11-2 to TRBJ2-2; no firm D call. Germline V gene lookup returns CDR1 SGHAT and CDR2 FQNNGV. This CDR3 comprises 12 residues. V dropped 1 base and J dropped 9 bases, with 6 bases sitting between them.

This chain joins TRBV5-4 and TRBJ2-3, with D unresolved. Germline V lookup: CDR1 SGHNT, CDR2 YYREEE (reference sequence). Deletions cut 1 base from V and 6 bases from J, with 9 bases between. This CDR3 is built from 13 residues. The chain's CDR3 is CASSLFSRDTQYF. The CDR3 coding sequence is TGTGCCAGCAGCTTGTTCTCGCGGGATACGCAGTATTTT.

This clone was found once. This chain links TRBV28 with TRBJ1-4; a weak D match, TRBD1 (5 bases). There are 14 residues in the CDR3. The V and J ends lost 2 bases and 8 bases respectively, with 12 bases between them. Germline V gives CDR1 MDHEN, CDR2 SYDVKM. CDR3 loop: CASSLAGFGEKLFF. The CDR3 DNA follows: TGTGCCAGCAGTTTAGCAGGGTTTGGGGAAAAACTGTTTTTT.

This clone has more than one count but fewer than ten. V gene TRBV5-1 combines with J gene TRBJ1-4; the D gene is possibly TRBD1 (6 bases). CDR3 size: 14 residues. Germline V lookup: CDR1 SGHRS, CDR2 YFSETQ. The ends were cut back, 0 bases at V and 5 bases at J, with 8 bases in the middle. CDR3 sequence (DNA): TGCGCCAGCAGCTTGGGGACAGTAAATGAAAAACTGTTTTTT. Protein sequence: CASSLGTVNEKLFF.

This clone occurred a few times. The chain uses TRBV7-2 and TRBJ2-1; D not certain. CDR3 size: 15 residues. Germline V gene data show CDR1 as SGHTA and CDR2 as FQGNSA. Between the trimmed V and J ends, which lost 0 bases and 4 bases, there was a span of 10 bases. CDR3 nucleotides: TGTGCCAGCAGCTTAGCGGGCGTCGTTTACAATGAGCAGTTCTTC. It yields the protein CASSLAGVVYNEQFF.

This clone was detected only once. The V gene is TRBV6-5, the J gene TRBJ1-2; TRBD1 is a possible D gene (5 bases). CDR1 MNHEY and CDR2 SVGAGI come from the germline V gene. CDR3 length: 15 residues. The ends were cut back, 4 bases at V and 8 bases at J, with 20 bases in the middle. CDR3 nucleotides: TGTGCCAGCAGTTCGGAGGGAGGACCTTGGGGGGGCTACACCTTC. It codes for CASSSEGGPWGGYTF.

The chain's CDR3 is CASSATMNTEAFF. The CDR3 region has the DNA TGTGCCAGCAGTGCTACTATGAACACTGAAGCTTTCTTT. The chain joins TRBV28 to TRBJ1-1, with D hard to call. The V gene lost 5 bases and the J gene lost 0 bases, with 7 bases spanning the gap. CDR3 size: 13 residues. The germline V gene encodes CDR1 MDHEN and CDR2 SYDVKM.

The chain employs TRBV23-1 and TRBJ2-2; 7 nucleotides line up with TRBD2. TRBV23-1 is labeled an ORF, and its function is uncertain. The trim removed 5 bases at V and 6 bases at J, leaving 15 bases unmatched. The CDR3 covers 17 residues. CDR3 in amino acids: CASSTFSSGNLAGELFF. CDR3 DNA sequence: TGCGCCAGCAGTACGTTCTCGAGCGGGAATCTGGCCGGGGAGCTGTTTTTT.

This clone was seen a single time. V and J are TRBV5-1 and TRBJ2-3; the D is unclear. This CDR3 has 14 residues. Germline V lookup: CDR1 SGHRS, CDR2 YFSETQ. The V end lost 0 bases, the J end lost 4 bases, and 9 bases lay between the germline ends. CDR3 sequence: CASSLVVASDTQYF. The CDR3 nucleotides are TGCGCCAGCAGCTTGGTGGTAGCTTCAGATACGCAGTATTTT.